This entry lists 17 T cell receptor beta chains sequenced from one sample in a study of PD-L1 blockade in urothelial cancer (TCRdb year 2017). The library was produced with the immunoSEQ multiplex PCR assay. The clones in this table, taken by TCRdb from immuneACCESS, are in-frame only. Not every clone is retained; where verified, under half of the shortfall comes from an unresolved V gene, and the cause of the rest is unknown. The sample profile shows about 70,000 clones; 85% to 90% of them were found once. Around 4.2% of the sample is held by the ten biggest clonotypes. Reading the label with the study, this specimen's time point is: pretreatment peripheral blood. The sample consisted of PBMCs, taken around atezolizumab (anti-PD-L1) treatment. The source of these receptors is a man in his 70s with urothelial cancer.

Written as DNA, the CDR3 is TGTGCCAGCAGACGACTAGCGGGAAAAGACACAGATACGCAGTATTTT. Amino acid sequence: CASRRLAGKDTDTQYF. The rearrangement joins TRBV11-2 to TRBJ2-3; 11 bases agree with TRBD2. The CDR3 has 16 amino acids. CDR1 and CDR2 from the germline V gene are SGHAT and FQNNGV. Trimming took 6 bases from V and 2 from J; bases not matched to a gene: 7.

V is TRBV13 and J is TRBJ2-2; 7 positions match TRBD2. Germline V lookup: CDR1 PRHDT, CDR2 FYEKMQ (reference sequence). The CDR3 runs to 14 residues. The trim removed 10 bases at V and 5 bases at J, leaving 10 bases unmatched. The CDR3 DNA reads as TGTGCCACTGGTCTAGCGGTGGTGACCGGGGAGCTGTTTTTT. This encodes CATGLAVVTGELFF.

In this sample, this clone is medium-sized (0.01 to 0.1%). The chain joins TRBV21-1 to TRBJ2-1; the table's TRBD1 call for D was not verified on the DNA. TRBV21-1 is assigned pseudogene status. CDR3 length equals 16 residues. This CDR3 is CASSKEDSEGYNEQFF. For the CDR3, the DNA is TGTGCCAGCAGCAAAGAGGACAGTGAGGGTTACAATGAGCAGTTCTTC.

This chain joins TRBV7-8 and TRBJ2-7; TRBD1 might be the D (5 bases). V was clipped by 8 bases and J by 1 base, with 24 bases between them. Germline V gene data show CDR1 as SGHVS and CDR2 as FQNEAQ. The CDR3 totals 17 residues. CDR3 coding DNA: TGTGCCAGCCTCCCTTCAACGAGACCCTGGACATCCTACGAGCAGTACTTC. Its translation: CASLPSTRPWTSYEQYF.

This chain connects TRBV5-1 to TRBJ2-3; possible D gene TRBD2, 5 bases. Deletions cut 3 bases from V and 4 bases from J, with 12 bases between. Looked up from germline, CDR1 is SGHRS and CDR2 is YFSETQ. The CDR3 has 14 residues. The CDR3 DNA is TGCGCCAGCAGCTCCACCAGCGGATCAGATACGCAGTATTTT. Amino acid sequence: CASSSTSGSDTQYF.

The chain carries TRBV29-1 and TRBJ1-5, with 8 bases identical to TRBD1. The CDR3 extends over 13 amino acids. Germline V gives CDR1 SQVTM, CDR2 ANQGSEA. The CDR3 DNA reads TGCAGTGCCTCAAGCAGGGGGCCCGAGGCCCAGCATTTT. As protein: CSASSRGPEAQHF.

The CDR3 protein is CASSPRGLTNYEQYF. The CDR3 nucleotides are TGTGCCAGCTCACCTAGGGGACTAACGAACTACGAGCAGTACTTC. The V gene is TRBV18, the J gene TRBJ2-7; 7 bases are a match to TRBD2. This CDR3 has 15 amino acids. The J segment lost 3 bases and the V segment lost 3 bases, leaving 8 bases of the junction unmatched. The V gene's germline CDR1 is KGHSH and CDR2 LQKENI.

The rearrangement links TRBV27 to TRBJ1-5; no firm D call. Germline loops: CDR1 MNHEY, CDR2 SMNVEV (reference sequence). CDR3 length equals 14 residues. Trimming pared 1 base from V and 1 base from J, leaving 5 bases between. As DNA, the CDR3 is TGTGCCAGCAGTTTATTTCGGAGCAATCAGCCCCAGCATTTT. It translates to CASSLFRSNQPQHF.

This clone was recorded once. The chain links TRBV4-2 to TRBJ2-7, with 9 bases fitting TRBD1. Germline assignment: CDR1 LGHNA and CDR2 YNFKEQ. The CDR3 sequence is 17 residues long. The trim removed 0 bases at V and 1 base at J, leaving 7 bases unmatched. The CDR3 loop reads CASSQEGAGQGSYEQYF. Written as DNA, the CDR3 is TGTGCCAGCAGCCAAGAGGGAGCGGGACAGGGATCCTACGAGCAGTACTTC.

The chain carries TRBV19 and TRBJ2-1; 10 bases fit TRBD2. CDR1 and CDR2 from the germline V gene are LNHDA and SQIVND (reference sequence). V lost 4 bases and J lost 7; bases outside the gene matches: 7. CDR3 length: 15 residues. The CDR3 sequence is CASSTAGLALNEQFF. For the CDR3, the DNA is TGTGCCAGTAGTACAGCGGGACTAGCGTTGAATGAGCAGTTCTTC.

The chain couples TRBV6-1 to TRBJ2-7; 9 bases are shared with TRBD1. The V segment lost 6 bases and the J segment 6 bases; nucleotides outside the gene matches: 9. Germline CDR1 reads MNHNS; CDR2 reads SASEGT. This CDR3 spans 14 amino acids. CDR3 coding DNA: TGTGCCAGCAGCCCATCCGGGACAGGGTTCGAGCAGTACTTC. It specifies CASSPSGTGFEQYF.

The genes are TRBV11-2 and TRBJ2-5; D ambiguous. The CDR3 has 14 amino acids. V lost 3 bases to trimming and J lost 5 bases, with 13 bases between them. Looked up from germline, CDR1 is SGHAT and CDR2 is FQNNGV. The CDR3 nucleotides read TGTGCCAGCAGCTTGAGAGATTATTGGGAGACCCAGTACTTC. This sequence encodes CASSLRDYWETQYF.

J is TRBJ2-3 and V is TRBV9; maybe TRBD2 (6 bases). Germline-derived CDR1 and CDR2 are SGDLS and YYNGEE. This CDR3 has 17 amino acids. The ends were cut back, 3 bases at V and 6 bases at J, with 23 bases in the middle. The DNA of the CDR3 is TGTGCCAGCAGCGGCTCCCCGGGTGGGGGGAGACGGGATACGCAGTATTTT. Translation gives CASSGSPGGGRRDTQYF.

This chain connects TRBV11-2 to TRBJ2-1, with a possible D match to TRBD2 (5 bases). V was trimmed by 5 bases and J by 0 bases, leaving 11 bases between them. There are 15 residues in the CDR3. From germline, CDR1 is SGHAT and CDR2 FQNNGV. Written as DNA, the CDR3 is TGTGCCAGCAGCCCGGGGTCGAGCTCCTACAATGAGCAGTTCTTC. Translated, it gives CASSPGSSSYNEQFF.

The chain employs TRBV5-4 and TRBJ2-5; D is perhaps TRBD1 (5 bases). The V and J ends lost 2 bases and 1 base respectively, with 18 bases between them. This CDR3 region has 17 residues. The germline gives CDR1 SGHNT, CDR2 YYREEE (reference sequence). The CDR3 DNA reads as TGTGCCAGCAGCTTAGGGGCAGCCCACCCGACCCAAGAGACCCAGTACTTC. Its protein is CASSLGAAHPTQETQYF. Variable domain in full (rest from reference TRBV5-4 and TRBJ2-5): ETGVTQSPTHLIKTRGQQVTLRCSSQSGHNTVSWYQQALGQGPQFIFQYYREEENGRGNFPPRFSGLQFPNYSSELNVNALELDDSALYLCASSLGAAHPTQETQYFGPGTRLLVL.

The chain links TRBV18 to TRBJ2-1; no clear D gene. The CDR3 has 17 residues. Germline values: CDR1 KGHSH, CDR2 LQKENI. Trimming cost V 1 base and J 0 bases, with 13 bases left between them. The CDR3 is CASSPRAPFSSYNEQFF. CDR3 sequence (DNA): TGTGCCAGCTCACCACGGGCTCCTTTTAGCTCCTACAATGAGCAGTTCTTC.

V gene TRBV2 combines with J gene TRBJ1-3; D is ambiguous. Trimming pared 3 bases from V and 4 bases from J, leaving 4 bases between. The length of the CDR3 is 12 residues. The germline gives CDR1 SNHLY, CDR2 FYNNEI. The DNA for the CDR3 is TGTGCCAGCAGTGAGTCGGGAAACACCATATATTTT. Its translation is CASSESGNTIYF.